Listed here are 19 T cell receptor beta chains from one sample, sequenced in a study of blood T cell repertoires in COVID-19. Some clones are missing from TCRdb's copy, which holds only in-frame ones; the method was immunoSEQ multiplex PCR. In the table there are over 350,000 clones, roughly 85% of which are singletons. The sequenced sample was peripheral blood. All receptors come from a woman aged 25 to 39 with active or convalescent COVID-19.

The chain combines TRBV5-1 with TRBJ2-5; D is possibly TRBD2 (6 bases). The CDR3 length is 14 residues. The V gene lost 2 bases and the J gene lost 5 bases, with 13 bases spanning the gap. Germline CDR1 is SGHRS and CDR2 is YFSETQ. As DNA, the CDR3 is TGCGCCAGCAGCTTTGGGCCGGGGGTGGAGACCCAGTACTTC. It yields the protein CASSFGPGVETQYF.

The chain links TRBV5-1 to TRBJ1-2, with 9 positions matching TRBD1. This CDR3 spans 12 amino acids. Germline values: CDR1 SGHRS, CDR2 YFSETQ. V dropped 4 bases and J dropped 12; count of bases not matched to a gene: 7. CDR3: CASSAIGQGNTF. In DNA, the CDR3 is TGCGCCAGCAGCGCCATCGGACAGGGGAACACCTTC.

The V and J genes are TRBV2 and TRBJ2-5; TRBD2 aligns across 11 bases. Germline CDR1 is SNHLY and CDR2 is FYNNEI. V gave up 8 bases and J gave up 1 base; unmatched junction bases: 15. The CDR3 extends over 18 amino acids. CDR3 in DNA: TGTGCCAGCCTCGGAAGGAGGGGAACTAGCGGGGGCCAAGAGACCCAGTACTTC. Protein sequence: CASLGRRGTSGGQETQYF. The entire variable domain, with the rest obtained from reference TRBV2 and TRBJ2-5, is as follows: EPEVTQTPSHQVTQMGQEVILRCVPISNHLYFYWYRQILGQKVEFLVSFYNNEISEKSEIFDDQFSVERPDGSNFTLKIRSTKLEDSAMYFCASLGRRGTSGGQETQYFGPGTRLLVL.

This chain uses TRBV4-1 with TRBJ1-2; 11 positions agree with TRBD1. V gave up 3 bases and J gave up 7 bases; unmatched junction bases: 4. CDR3 length equals 14 residues. The germline gives CDR1 MGHRA, CDR2 YSYEKL. The CDR3, as DNA: TGCGCCAGCAGCCAGGACAGGGGGCAACGTGGCTACACCTTC. It yields the protein CASSQDRGQRGYTF.

This clone occurred a few times. This chain connects TRBV27 to TRBJ1-1; D is unresolved. V dropped 3 bases and J dropped 1 base, with 6 bases sitting between them. The V gene's germline CDR1 is MNHEY and CDR2 SMNVEV (reference sequence). The length of the CDR3 is 13 residues. The CDR3 nucleotides are TGTGCCAGCAGTTTTCGAGCGAACACTGAAGCTTTCTTT. This sequence encodes CASSFRANTEAFF.

The chain links TRBV2 to TRBJ1-2; maybe TRBD1 (6 bases). Germline V gene sequence: CDR1 SNHLY, CDR2 FYNNEI. The ends were cut back, 4 bases at V and 4 bases at J, with 10 bases in the middle. The CDR3 contains 13 residues. Here the CDR3 reads CASSGGTIYGYTF. The CDR3 coding sequence is TGTGCCAGCAGTGGAGGGACAATCTATGGCTACACCTTC.

The rearrangement links TRBV5-6 to TRBJ2-1; 13 bases map to TRBD2. In germline, CDR1 is SGHDT, CDR2 YYEEEE. V gave up 3 bases and J gave up 3 bases; unmatched junction bases: 6. The CDR3 loop spans 17 amino acids. The CDR3 protein is CASSYLGLAGSYNEQFF. CDR3 nucleotide sequence: TGTGCCAGCAGCTACCTGGGACTAGCGGGGAGCTACAATGAGCAGTTCTTC. Supplemented by reference TRBV5-6 and TRBJ2-1, the full variable domain reads DAGVTQSPTHLIKTRGQQVTLRCSPKSGHDTVSWYQQALGQGPQFIFQYYEEEERQRGNFPDRFSGHQFPNYSSELNVNALLLGDSALYLCASSYLGLAGSYNEQFFGPGTRLTVL.

Regarding this clone: Other DNA sequences in this sample translate to the same CDR3. The chain recombines TRBV30 with TRBJ1-2; D is unresolved. The CDR3 is 11 amino acids. In germline, CDR1 is GTSNPN, CDR2 SVGIG (reference sequence). The V and J ends lost 4 bases and 2 bases respectively, with 5 bases between them. DNA for the CDR3: TGTGCCTGGACAGGAAACTATGGCTACACCTTC. It specifies CAWTGNYGYTF.

The chain joins TRBV4-1 to TRBJ1-6; D is unresolved. This CDR3 region has 17 residues. V shed 8 bases and J shed 0 bases, with 17 bases lying between them. Germline-derived CDR1 and CDR2 are MGHRA and YSYEKL. This CDR3 reads CASGDMEGSSYNSPLHF. The CDR3 DNA reads as TGCGCCAGCGGAGACATGGAGGGTAGCTCCTATAATTCACCCCTCCACTTT.

The chain carries TRBV29-1 and TRBJ2-1; 8 bases agree with TRBD2. This CDR3 contains 14 residues. V trimming: 5 bases; J trimming: 5 bases; junction bases outside the gene matches: 8. In germline, CDR1 is SQVTM, CDR2 ANQGSEA. CDR3 sequence reads: CSVLGGRNDNEQFF. CDR3 sequence (DNA): TGCAGCGTTCTTGGCGGGAGGAACGACAATGAGCAGTTCTTC.

The rearrangement links TRBV30 to TRBJ2-7, with 12 bases fitting TRBD2. V lost 3 bases to trimming and J lost 4 bases; unmatched junction nucleotides: 13. Germline V lookup: CDR1 GTSNPN, CDR2 SVGIG (reference sequence). The CDR3 is 17 amino acids. CDR3 residues: CAWRAPSGRGGAYEQYF. The DNA of the CDR3 is TGTGCCTGGAGAGCCCCTAGCGGGAGGGGGGGGGCATACGAGCAGTACTTC.

The chain carries TRBV4-1 and TRBJ1-1, with D perhaps matching TRBD1 (6 bases). Germline CDR1 MGHRA, CDR2 YSYEKL. V dropped 1 base and J dropped 6 bases, with 15 bases sitting between them. CDR3 length: 15 amino acids. The CDR3 sequence is CASSQVDTGLPEAFF. DNA for the CDR3: TGCGCCAGCAGCCAAGTAGATACAGGGTTGCCTGAAGCTTTCTTT.

This chain links TRBV18 with TRBJ1-6; 7 nucleotides line up with TRBD1. This CDR3 has 15 residues. Germline V gene sequence: CDR1 KGHSH, CDR2 LQKENI. The V segment lost 1 base and the J segment 6 bases; nucleotides outside the gene matches: 3. CDR3 sequence (DNA): TGTGCCAGCTCACCACGGACAGGAGGTAATTCACCCCTCCACTTT. As protein: CASSPRTGGNSPLHF.

V gene TRBV5-1 combines with J gene TRBJ2-7; 10 bases are shared with TRBD1. V was clipped by 2 bases and J by 0 bases; unmatched bases: 11. This CDR3 has 18 residues. CDR1 SGHRS and CDR2 YFSETQ come from the germline V gene. The CDR3 DNA sequence: TGCGCCAGCAGCTTATACCGGGACAGGGGTTCCAGCTCCTACGAGCAGTACTTC. This codes for CASSLYRDRGSSSYEQYF.

The rearrangement uses TRBV4-1 and TRBJ2-7, with 7 bases matching TRBD1. There are 14 residues in the CDR3. The V gene's germline CDR1 is MGHRA and CDR2 YSYEKL. Trimming at V came to 1 base and at J to 3 bases, leaving 3 bases not matched to a gene. The CDR3: CASSQGQGIYEQYF. DNA for the CDR3: TGCGCCAGCAGCCAAGGACAGGGCATCTACGAGCAGTACTTC.

The chain employs TRBV4-1 and TRBJ2-1; TRBD2 agrees at 10 bases. This CDR3 contains 16 residues. Germline CDR1 is MGHRA and CDR2 is YSYEKL. V shed 0 bases, J shed 6 bases, and the junction held 5 bases outside the gene matches. The CDR3 DNA sequence: TGCGCCAGCAGCCAAGACTCTAGCGGGAGAAGCAATGAGCAGTTCTTC. It translates to CASSQDSSGRSNEQFF.

The chain joins TRBV19 to TRBJ1-1, with 10 bases fitting TRBD1. The CDR3 is made up of 16 amino acids. After removal of 3 bases from V and 3 bases from J, the junction contained 7 bases not matched to a gene. Germline CDR1 reads LNHDA; CDR2 reads SQIVND (reference sequence). CDR3 bases: TGTGCCAGTAGTATTGCTCCGGGACAGGGGTACACTGAAGCTTTCTTT. Encoded protein: CASSIAPGQGYTEAFF.

The chain uses TRBV2 and TRBJ1-1; no reliable D call. CDR1 is SNHLY, CDR2 FYNNEI, per germline. V was clipped by 1 base and J by 1 base, with 7 bases between them. The CDR3 loop spans 14 amino acids. CDR3 protein: CASSEVGGNTEAFF. In nucleotides, the CDR3 is TGTGCCAGCAGTGAAGTAGGAGGGAACACTGAAGCTTTCTTT. Full variable domain (outside the CDR3, taken from reference TRBV2 and TRBJ1-1): EPEVTQTPSHQVTQMGQEVILRCVPISNHLYFYWYRQILGQKVEFLVSFYNNEISEKSEIFDDQFSVERPDGSNFTLKIRSTKLEDSAMYFCASSEVGGNTEAFFGQGTRLTVV.

J is TRBJ2-7 and V is TRBV4-2; the match to TRBD2 covers 11 bases. V dropped 0 bases and J dropped 6; count of bases not matched to a gene: 13. Looked up from germline, CDR1 is LGHNA and CDR2 is YNFKEQ. The CDR3 has 18 residues. The CDR3 bases are TGTGCCAGCAGCCAAGATTTACTAGCGGGGGAACCCTGGGCCGAGCAGTACTTC. Translation: CASSQDLLAGEPWAEQYF.